This TCR beta chain was recorded in a study of blood T cell repertoires in COVID-19. As for the study in general: Whether acute or convalescent, the COVID-19 samples came from the United States, Italy and Spain.

In germline, CDR1 is MNHEY, CDR2 SMNVEV (reference sequence). This CDR3 region has 17 residues. V was pared by 2 bases and J by 1 base, with 4 bases of the junction left unmatched. Clones were sequenced by immunoSEQ multiplex PCR, and TCRdb holds only the in-frame ones, with some missing. The sample records over 150,000 clones, around 84% being singletons. The chain uses TRBV27 and TRBJ2-2; TRBD2 matches 10 bases. This TCR was recovered from a man aged 45-65 years with active or convalescent COVID-19. Sequenced input: peripheral blood. CDR3 residues: CASSLPRLAGNTGELFF. The CDR3 bases are TGTGCCAGCAGTTTACCCCGACTAGCGGGGAACACCGGGGAGCTGTTTTTT.